The sequence of this TCR beta chain was determined in a study of blood T cell repertoires in COVID-19. The J segment lost 14 bases and the V segment lost 2 bases, leaving 12 bases of the junction unmatched. Germline CDR1 and CDR2: MNHNS and SASEGT. This CDR3 is 14 amino acids long. Under the authors' procedure: Amplified reference gene primers provided the basis for estimating nucleated cell counts. Generated by immunoSEQ multiplex PCR, the TCRdb table keeps only in-frame clones and is missing some. V, J and clone size derive from that table, while D and trimming were established from the DNA sequence. The sample holds about 250,000 clones, approximately 83% seen once.

The source material was peripheral blood. This chain connects TRBV6-1 to TRBJ2-3, with 8 bases that match TRBD2. The receptor's source is a man aged 45-65 years with active or convalescent COVID-19. Here the CDR3 DNA reads TGTGCCAGCAGTGAACTGCGGGGGGCACTCCGGTGGTATTTT. This gives the protein CASSELRGALRWYF.